This T cell receptor (beta chain) was identified in a study of T cell changes during pregnancy in multiple sclerosis. V was trimmed by 6 bases and J by 4 bases, leaving 9 bases between them. Germline values: CDR1 MNHNY, CDR2 SVGAGI (reference sequence). The CDR3 is made up of 12 amino acids. Using immunoSEQ multiplex PCR, the repertoire was profiled, and TCRdb retains in-frame clones only, with some absent. The data contain 50,000 to 60,000 clones, about 90% of them singletons. This clonotype was obtained from a female donor in good health, enrolled as a control in a pregnancy study. This specimen was CD4+ T cells from peripheral blood mononuclear cells, taken after pregnancy. The chain is built from TRBV6-6 and TRBJ1-1; D is undetermined. The chain's CDR3 is CASRLGGTEAFF. CDR3 sequence (DNA): TGTGCCAGCAGGTTGGGAGGCACTGAAGCTTTCTTT.